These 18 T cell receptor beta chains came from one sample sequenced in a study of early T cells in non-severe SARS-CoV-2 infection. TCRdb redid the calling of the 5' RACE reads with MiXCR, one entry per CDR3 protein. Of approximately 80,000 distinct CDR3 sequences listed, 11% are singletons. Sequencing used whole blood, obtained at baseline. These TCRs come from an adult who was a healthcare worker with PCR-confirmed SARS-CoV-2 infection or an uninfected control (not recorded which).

Here the CDR3 reads CASSSREAYNEQFF. The CDR3 DNA follows: TGTGCCAGCAGCTCCCGGGAGGCTTACAATGAGCAGTTCTTC. The gene calls are TRBV11-2 and TRBJ2-1; 7 bases match TRBD2. The CDR3 runs to 14 residues. Germline lookup yields CDR1 SGHAT and CDR2 FQNNGV. V gave up 4 bases and J gave up 4 bases; unmatched junction bases: 4.

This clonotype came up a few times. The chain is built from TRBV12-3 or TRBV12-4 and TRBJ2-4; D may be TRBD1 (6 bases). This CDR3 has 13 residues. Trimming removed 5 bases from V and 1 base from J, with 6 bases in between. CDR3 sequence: CASSQGAKNIQYF. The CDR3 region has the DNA TGTGCCAGCAGTCAGGGGGCCAAAAACATTCAGTACTTC.

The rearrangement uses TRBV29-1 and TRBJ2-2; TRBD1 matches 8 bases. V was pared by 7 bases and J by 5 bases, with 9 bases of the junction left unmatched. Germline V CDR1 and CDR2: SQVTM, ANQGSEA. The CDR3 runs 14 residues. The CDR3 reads CSAPAQGATGELFF. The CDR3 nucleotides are TGCAGCGCACCAGCGCAGGGGGCTACCGGGGAGCTGTTTTTT.

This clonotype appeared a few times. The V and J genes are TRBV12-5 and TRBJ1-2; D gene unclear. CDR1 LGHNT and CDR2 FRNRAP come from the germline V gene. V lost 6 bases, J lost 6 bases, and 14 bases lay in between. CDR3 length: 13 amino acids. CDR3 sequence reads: CASGPAQSDGYTF. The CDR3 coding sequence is TGTGCTAGTGGACCTGCACAGAGTGATGGCTACACCTTC.

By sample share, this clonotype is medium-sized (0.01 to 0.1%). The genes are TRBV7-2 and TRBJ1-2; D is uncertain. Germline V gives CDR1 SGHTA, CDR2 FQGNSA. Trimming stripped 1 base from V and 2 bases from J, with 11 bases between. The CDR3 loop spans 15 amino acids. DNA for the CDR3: TGTGCCAGCAGCTTAGATTGGTTTTCGAACTATGGCTACACCTTC. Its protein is CASSLDWFSNYGYTF.

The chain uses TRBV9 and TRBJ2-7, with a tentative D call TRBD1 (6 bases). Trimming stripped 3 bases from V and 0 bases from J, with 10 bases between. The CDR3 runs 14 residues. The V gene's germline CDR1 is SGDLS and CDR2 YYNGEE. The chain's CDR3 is CASSADSHSYEQYF. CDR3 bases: TGTGCCAGCAGCGCGGACAGCCACTCCTACGAGCAGTACTTC.

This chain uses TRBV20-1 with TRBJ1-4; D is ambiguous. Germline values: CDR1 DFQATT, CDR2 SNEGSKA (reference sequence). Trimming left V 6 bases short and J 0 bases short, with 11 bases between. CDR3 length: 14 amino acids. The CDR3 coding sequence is TGCAGTGCCCTTCATTCAGCAACTAATGAAAAACTGTTTTTT. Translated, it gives CSALHSATNEKLFF.

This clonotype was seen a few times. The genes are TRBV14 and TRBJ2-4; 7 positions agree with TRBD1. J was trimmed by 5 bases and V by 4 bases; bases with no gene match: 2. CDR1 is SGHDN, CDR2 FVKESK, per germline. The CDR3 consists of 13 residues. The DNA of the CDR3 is TGTGCCAGCAGCCTGACAGGGCAAAACATTCAGTACTTC. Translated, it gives CASSLTGQNIQYF. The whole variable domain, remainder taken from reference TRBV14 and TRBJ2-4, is EAGVTQFPSHSVIEKGQTVTLRCDPISGHDNLYWYRRVMGKEIKFLLHFVKESKQDESGMPNNRFLAERTGGTYSTLKVQPAELEDSGVYFCASSLTGQNIQYFGAGTRLSVL.

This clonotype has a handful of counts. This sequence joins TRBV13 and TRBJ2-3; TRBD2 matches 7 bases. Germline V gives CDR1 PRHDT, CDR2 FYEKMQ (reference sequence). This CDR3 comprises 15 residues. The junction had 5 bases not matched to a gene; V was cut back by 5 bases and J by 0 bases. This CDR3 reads CASSTGRGSTDTQYF. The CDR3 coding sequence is TGTGCCAGCAGCACGGGGCGGGGGAGCACAGATACGCAGTATTTT.

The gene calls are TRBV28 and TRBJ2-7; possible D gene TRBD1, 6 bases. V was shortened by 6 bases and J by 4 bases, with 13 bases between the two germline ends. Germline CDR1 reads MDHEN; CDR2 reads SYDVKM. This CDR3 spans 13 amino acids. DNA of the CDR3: TGTGCCAGCAGGTCCACAGGGTCGTACGAGCAGTACTTC. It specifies CASRSTGSYEQYF.

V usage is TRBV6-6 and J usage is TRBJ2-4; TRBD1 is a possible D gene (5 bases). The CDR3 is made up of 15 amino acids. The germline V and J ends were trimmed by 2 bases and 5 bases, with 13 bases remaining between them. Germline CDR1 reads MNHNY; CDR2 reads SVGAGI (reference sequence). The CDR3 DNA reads TGTGCCAGCAGTTACCCGACAGTAGCAGAAAACATTCAGTACTTC. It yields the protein CASSYPTVAENIQYF.

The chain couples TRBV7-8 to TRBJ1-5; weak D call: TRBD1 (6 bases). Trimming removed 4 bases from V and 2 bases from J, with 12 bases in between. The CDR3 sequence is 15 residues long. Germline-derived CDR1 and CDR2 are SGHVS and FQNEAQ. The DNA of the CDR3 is TGTGCCAGCAGCTCTCCAGGGGAGGGCAATCAGCCCCAGCATTTT. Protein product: CASSSPGEGNQPQHF.

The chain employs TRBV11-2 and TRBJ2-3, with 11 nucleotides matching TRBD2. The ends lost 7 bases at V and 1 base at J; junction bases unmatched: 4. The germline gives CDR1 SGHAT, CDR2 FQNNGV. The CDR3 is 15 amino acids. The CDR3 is CASTPGLAGTDTQYF. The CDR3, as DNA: TGTGCCAGCACCCCGGGACTAGCGGGCACAGATACGCAGTATTTT.

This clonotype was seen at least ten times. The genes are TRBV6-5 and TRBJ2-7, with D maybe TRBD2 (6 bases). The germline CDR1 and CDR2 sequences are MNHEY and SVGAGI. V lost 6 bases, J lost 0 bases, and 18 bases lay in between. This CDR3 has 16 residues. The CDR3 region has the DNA TGTGCCAGCAGCCGGTGGGTGCGGGGCAGCTCCTACGAGCAGTACTTC. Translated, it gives CASSRWVRGSSYEQYF.

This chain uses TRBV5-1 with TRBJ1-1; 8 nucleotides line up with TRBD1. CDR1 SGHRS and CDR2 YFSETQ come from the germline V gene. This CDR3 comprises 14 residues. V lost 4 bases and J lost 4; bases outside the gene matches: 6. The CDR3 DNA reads TGCGCCAGCAGCCCCGGACAGGGAGGCACTGAAGCTTTCTTT. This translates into CASSPGQGGTEAFF. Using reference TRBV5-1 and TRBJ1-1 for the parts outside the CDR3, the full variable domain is KAGVTQTPRYLIKTRGQQVTLSCSPISGHRSVSWYQQTPGQGLQFLFEYFSETQRNKGNFPGRFSGRQFSNSRSEMNVSTLELGDSALYLCASSPGQGGTEAFFGQGTRLTVV.

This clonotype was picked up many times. CDR3 coding DNA: TGTGCCAGCAGTGAAGGGGGCCTTACGGAGCAGTTCTTC. Amino acids: CASSEGGLTEQFF. The chain joins TRBV2 to TRBJ2-1, with D possibly TRBD1 on 5 matching bases. There are 13 residues in the CDR3. Trimming stripped 1 base from V and 10 bases from J, with 11 bases between. Germline V gene data show CDR1 as SNHLY and CDR2 as FYNNEI.

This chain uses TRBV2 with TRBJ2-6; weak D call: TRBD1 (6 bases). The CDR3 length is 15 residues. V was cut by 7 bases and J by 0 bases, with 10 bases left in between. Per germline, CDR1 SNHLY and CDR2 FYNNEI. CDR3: CASTRTASGANVLTF. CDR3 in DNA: TGTGCCAGCACCCGGACAGCCTCTGGGGCCAACGTCCTGACTTTC.

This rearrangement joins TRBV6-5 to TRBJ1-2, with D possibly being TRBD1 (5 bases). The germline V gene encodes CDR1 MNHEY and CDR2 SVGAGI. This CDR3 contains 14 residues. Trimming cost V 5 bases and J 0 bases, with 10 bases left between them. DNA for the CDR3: TGTGCCAGCAGTCGACAGCTAGCTAACTATGGCTACACCTTC. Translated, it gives CASSRQLANYGYTF.